The next 27 T cell receptor beta chains were all read from a single sample in a study of blood T cell repertoires in COVID-19. Clones were sequenced by immunoSEQ multiplex PCR, and TCRdb holds only the in-frame ones, with some missing. In the table there are more than 65,000 clones, around 83% of which are singletons. The specimen was peripheral blood. The receptors were sampled from a man younger than 40 with COVID-19, enrolled during active disease.

This chain uses TRBV28 with TRBJ1-2, with 7 bases fitting TRBD1. Losses at the gene ends were 0 bases for V and 5 bases for J; bases not matched to a gene: 6. This CDR3 spans 15 amino acids. Germline V gene data show CDR1 as MDHEN and CDR2 as SYDVKM. The CDR3 nucleotides are TGTGCCAGCAGTTTATGGAAGGGGGCAGGATATGGCTACACCTTC. This gives the protein CASSLWKGAGYGYTF.

The chain is built from TRBV5-8 and TRBJ1-5, with D uncertain. V dropped 0 bases and J dropped 4 bases, with 5 bases sitting between them. Per germline, CDR1 SGHTS and CDR2 YDEGEE. This CDR3 is 13 amino acids long. Here the CDR3 DNA reads TGTGCCAGCAGCTTGGATCAGAATCAGCCCCAGCATTTT. Translated, it gives CASSLDQNQPQHF.

The V and J genes are TRBV7-2 and TRBJ2-1; unclear D gene. The CDR3 extends over 13 amino acids. V dropped 3 bases and J dropped 0 bases, with 3 bases sitting between them. Germline V CDR1 and CDR2: SGHTA, FQGNSA. The CDR3 DNA reads as TGTGCCAGCAGCTTCCGCTCCTACAATGAGCAGTTCTTC. This encodes CASSFRSYNEQFF.

This CDR3 reads CAISEPGLSQYF. The CDR3 DNA reads TGTGCCATCAGCGAGCCGGGACTCTCGCAGTATTTT. The rearrangement uses TRBV10-3 and TRBJ2-3, with D possibly being TRBD2 (6 bases). V was shortened by 6 bases and J by 10 bases, with 14 bases between the two germline ends. Germline V gene sequence: CDR1 ENHRY, CDR2 SYGVKD. The CDR3 is 12 residues long.

The chain employs TRBV27 and TRBJ1-1; D unclear. The CDR3 length is 15 residues. V lost 5 bases, J lost 2 bases, and 15 bases lay in between. Germline CDR1 and CDR2: MNHEY and SMNVEV (reference sequence). CDR3 amino acids: CASSPHLGANTEAFF. The CDR3, as DNA: TGTGCCAGCAGTCCACATCTGGGAGCAAACACTGAAGCTTTCTTT.

The rearrangement uses TRBV27 and TRBJ1-2; 7 bases are shared with TRBD1. The ends lost 4 bases at V and 4 bases at J; junction bases unmatched: 6. This CDR3 comprises 14 residues. The germline CDR1 and CDR2 sequences are MNHEY and SMNVEV (reference sequence). Here the CDR3 DNA reads TGTGCCAGCAGTTGGGGCCAGGGGGGCTATGGCTACACCTTC. Protein product: CASSWGQGGYGYTF.

The chain carries TRBV4-1 and TRBJ1-1, with D possibly matching TRBD1 (6 bases). This CDR3 comprises 15 residues. With 4 bases removed from V and 1 base from J, the gap between germline ends came to 13 bases. Germline-derived CDR1 and CDR2 are MGHRA and YSYEKL. The CDR3 bases are TGCGCCAGCAGCCTACGGACAGCCACGAACACTGAAGCTTTCTTT. It codes for CASSLRTATNTEAFF.

This chain connects TRBV27 to TRBJ2-7, with a weak D call TRBD2 (5 bases). Trimming stripped 1 base from V and 0 bases from J, with 13 bases between. The CDR3 is 16 residues long. CDR1 and CDR2 (germline): MNHEY, SMNVEV (reference sequence). CDR3 residues: CASSLFVGVGSYEQYF. The CDR3 DNA is TGTGCCAGCAGTTTATTTGTGGGAGTAGGCTCCTACGAGCAGTACTTC.

This clone was observed a few times. The V call is TRBV7-2, the J call TRBJ1-2; TRBD1 is a possible D gene (5 bases). Germline V lookup: CDR1 SGHTA, CDR2 FQGNSA. The length of the CDR3 is 15 residues. V lost 3 bases, J lost 8 bases, and 19 bases lay in between. The CDR3 region is CASSLARGTFRGYTF. The CDR3 DNA reads as TGTGCCAGCAGCTTGGCTCGGGGGACCTTTAGGGGCTACACCTTC.

V is TRBV28 and J is TRBJ2-2; 8 bases are a match to TRBD2. The germline gives CDR1 MDHEN, CDR2 SYDVKM. This CDR3 is 14 amino acids long. J was trimmed by 6 bases and V by 5 bases; bases with no gene match: 5. The CDR3: CASSPGRAAGELFF. The CDR3 nucleotides read TGTGCCAGCAGTCCCGGGAGGGCGGCCGGGGAGCTGTTTTTT.

The gene calls are TRBV7-6 and TRBJ2-3; maybe TRBD1 (5 bases). This CDR3 region has 15 residues. The germline V gene has CDR1 SGHVS and CDR2 FNYEAQ. V lost 4 bases and J lost 4, with 15 bases in between. The CDR3 DNA reads TGTGCCAGCAGCTCCCCGTACAGGATTTCAGATACGCAGTATTTT. Translated, it gives CASSSPYRISDTQYF.

This clone was found once. The V gene is TRBV4-2, the J gene TRBJ2-1, with D possibly TRBD2 on 6 matching bases. The CDR3 contains 15 residues. Trimming cost V 0 bases and J 0 bases, with 6 bases left between them. The germline gives CDR1 LGHNA, CDR2 YNFKEQ. The CDR3 loop reads CASSQEGGSYNEQFF. DNA for the CDR3: TGTGCCAGCAGCCAAGAGGGGGGCTCCTACAATGAGCAGTTCTTC.

This clone was seen once. V usage is TRBV5-5 and J usage is TRBJ1-1; 7 bases map to TRBD1. The J segment lost 4 bases and the V segment lost 3 bases, leaving 6 bases of the junction unmatched. The CDR3 length is 14 residues. In germline, CDR1 is SGHKS, CDR2 YYEKEE (reference sequence). CDR3 region: CASSSRQGSTEAFF. The CDR3 DNA reads TGTGCCAGCAGCTCCCGACAGGGAAGCACTGAAGCTTTCTTT.

This clone occurred a few times. The chain combines TRBV27 with TRBJ2-2; 7 bases map to TRBD1. From germline, CDR1 is MNHEY and CDR2 SMNVEV (reference sequence). The CDR3 extends over 15 amino acids. V was pared by 6 bases and J by 5 bases, with 9 bases of the junction left unmatched. The DNA of the CDR3 is TGTGCCAGCAGGCATCCAGGGGGTTTGACCGGGGAGCTGTTTTTT. Encoded protein: CASRHPGGLTGELFF.

J is TRBJ2-5 and V is TRBV15, with 7 bases identical to TRBD1. Germline CDR1 and CDR2: LNHNV and YYDKDF (reference sequence). Trimming cost V 1 base and J 4 bases; bases outside gene matches: 3. CDR3 length: 14 residues. The CDR3 DNA sequence: TGTGCCACCAGCAGAGGACAGGGTGCAGAGACCCAGTACTTC. Translation: CATSRGQGAETQYF. Together with reference TRBV15 and TRBJ2-5, the CDR3 gives the full variable domain: DAMVIQNPRYQVTQFGKPVTLSCSQTLNHNVMYWYQQKSSQAPKLLFHYYDKDFNNEADTPDNFQSRRPNTSFCFLDIRSPGLGDTAMYLCATSRGQGAETQYFGPGTRLLVL.

The chain is built from TRBV4-1 and TRBJ2-5; 8 bases are a match to TRBD2. The germline V gene encodes CDR1 MGHRA and CDR2 YSYEKL. V lost 2 bases to trimming and J lost 5 bases; unmatched junction nucleotides: 7. The CDR3 spans 15 residues. The chain's CDR3 is CASSQIRGGLETQYF. CDR3 coding DNA: TGCGCCAGCAGCCAAATTCGCGGGGGGCTGGAGACCCAGTACTTC.

This chain uses TRBV27 with TRBJ2-7, with a weak D call TRBD1 (5 bases). Trimming removed 5 bases at V and 12 bases at J, with 20 bases between. Germline V gene sequence: CDR1 MNHEY, CDR2 SMNVEV (reference sequence). This CDR3 region has 13 residues. The chain's CDR3 is CASSPWAGKDPYF. CDR3 DNA sequence: TGTGCCAGCAGTCCCTGGGCAGGGAAAGATCCGTACTTC.

This chain uses TRBV30 with TRBJ1-5; 8 nucleotides match TRBD1. Trimming removed 3 bases from V and 7 bases from J; junction bases left unmatched: 5. The CDR3 covers 13 residues. CDR1 is GTSNPN, CDR2 SVGIG, per germline (reference sequence). The CDR3 DNA sequence: TGTGCCTGGAGAGGACAGGGTGGACAGCCCCAGCATTTT. This translates into CAWRGQGGQPQHF.

The CDR3 reads CASSDAGTGFTEAFF. The CDR3 region has the DNA TGTGCCAGCAGTGATGCCGGGACAGGGTTCACTGAAGCTTTCTTT. J is TRBJ1-1 and V is TRBV6-1; 9 bases align to TRBD1. The CDR3 is made up of 15 amino acids. Per the germline V gene, CDR1 is MNHNS and CDR2 is SASEGT. With V trimmed by 3 bases and J by 4 bases, 6 bases remained unmatched.

The chain couples TRBV6-5 to TRBJ1-1, with a possible D match to TRBD1 (6 bases). Trimming shortened V by 7 bases and J by 3 bases, and 18 bases separated the two germline ends. Per the germline V gene, CDR1 is MNHEY and CDR2 is SVGAGI. The CDR3 is made up of 15 amino acids. As DNA, the CDR3 is TGTGCCAGCATCCTTAGGCCAGGGGTCGACACTGAAGCTTTCTTT. The encoded protein is CASILRPGVDTEAFF.

This sequence joins TRBV6-2 or TRBV6-3 and TRBJ2-3, with D possibly being TRBD2 (5 bases). Trimming left V 5 bases short and J 3 bases short, with 12 bases between. This CDR3 region has 14 residues. Germline V lookup: CDR1 MNHEY, CDR2 SVGEGT. The CDR3 here is CASSTGIRTDTQYF. In nucleotides, the CDR3 is TGTGCCAGCAGTACGGGGATTCGGACAGATACGCAGTATTTT.

The rearrangement uses TRBV7-9 and TRBJ2-7; tentative D call: TRBD2 (6 bases). The CDR3 length is 14 residues. Germline CDR1 reads SEHNR; CDR2 reads FQNEAQ (reference sequence). Trimming left V 5 bases short and J 2 bases short, with 13 bases between. The CDR3 DNA reads as TGTGCCAGCAGCGGGGGGACCGAGACCTACGAGCAGTACTTC. Translation gives CASSGGTETYEQYF.

The rearrangement uses TRBV5-8 and TRBJ1-1; D unclear. Germline CDR1 and CDR2: SGHTS and YDEGEE. The germline V and J ends were trimmed by 3 bases and 1 base, with 4 bases remaining between them. The CDR3 has 12 residues. The CDR3 reads CASSWPNTEAFF. In DNA form, the CDR3 reads TGTGCCAGCAGCTGGCCGAACACTGAAGCTTTCTTT.

The chain is built from TRBV5-1 and TRBJ2-1; possibly TRBD2 for D (6 bases). Trimming took 0 bases from V and 13 from J, leaving 11 bases between them. The CDR3 loop spans 12 amino acids. CDR1 and CDR2 (germline): SGHRS, YFSETQ. CDR3 sequence: CASSLEAGSQFF. DNA for the CDR3: TGCGCCAGCAGCTTGGAGGCGGGAAGTCAGTTCTTC.

The CDR3 loop is CATRGGGYNEQFF. The CDR3 region has the DNA TGTGCCACCCGTGGGGGGGGTTACAATGAGCAGTTCTTC. The genes are TRBV10-3 and TRBJ2-1; 7 bases are shared with TRBD2. Losses at the gene ends were 10 bases for V and 4 bases for J; bases not matched to a gene: 7. This CDR3 region has 13 residues. The germline gives CDR1 ENHRY, CDR2 SYGVKD.

The CDR3 here is CAWSGGRNTEAFF. CDR3 in DNA: TGTGCCTGGAGCGGCGGCAGGAACACTGAAGCTTTCTTT. The chain couples TRBV30 to TRBJ1-1; D unresolved. Per the germline V gene, CDR1 is GTSNPN and CDR2 is SVGIG (reference sequence). V lost 3 bases, J lost 1 base, and 9 bases lay in between. This CDR3 contains 13 residues.

The rearrangement joins TRBV28 to TRBJ2-1; 7 bases match TRBD2. V dropped 11 bases and J dropped 2; count of bases not matched to a gene: 9. This CDR3 contains 14 residues. CDR1 is MDHEN and CDR2 is SYDVKM in the germline V gene. The CDR3 is CASQPSGTYNEQFF. The CDR3 nucleotides are TGTGCCTCCCAGCCTAGCGGTACCTACAATGAGCAGTTCTTC.